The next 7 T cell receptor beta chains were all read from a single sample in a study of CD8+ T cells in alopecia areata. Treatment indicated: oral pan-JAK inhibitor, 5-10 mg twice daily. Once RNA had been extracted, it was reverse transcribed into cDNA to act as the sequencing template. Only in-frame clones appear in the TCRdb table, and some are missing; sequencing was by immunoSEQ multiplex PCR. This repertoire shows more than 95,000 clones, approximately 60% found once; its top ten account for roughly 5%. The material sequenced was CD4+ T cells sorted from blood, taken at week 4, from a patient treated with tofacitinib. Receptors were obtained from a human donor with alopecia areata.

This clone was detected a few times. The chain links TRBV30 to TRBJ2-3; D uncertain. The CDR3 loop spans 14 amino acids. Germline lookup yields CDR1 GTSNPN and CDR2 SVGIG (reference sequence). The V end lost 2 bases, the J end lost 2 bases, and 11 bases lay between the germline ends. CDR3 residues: CAWSRLSSTDTQYF. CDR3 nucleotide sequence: TGTGCCTGGAGTCGTCTGTCCTCCACAGATACGCAGTATTTT.

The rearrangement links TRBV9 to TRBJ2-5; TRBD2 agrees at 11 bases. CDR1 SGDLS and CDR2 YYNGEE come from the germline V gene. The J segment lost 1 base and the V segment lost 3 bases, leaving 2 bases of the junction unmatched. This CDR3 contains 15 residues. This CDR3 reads CASSASGGIQETQYF. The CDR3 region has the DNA TGTGCCAGCAGCGCTAGCGGGGGGATCCAAGAGACCCAGTACTTC.

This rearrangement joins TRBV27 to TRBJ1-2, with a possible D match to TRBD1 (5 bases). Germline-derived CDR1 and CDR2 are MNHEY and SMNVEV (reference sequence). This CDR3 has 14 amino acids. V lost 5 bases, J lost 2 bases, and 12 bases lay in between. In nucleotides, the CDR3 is TGTGCCAGCAGTCCATCGGGGGACAACTATGGCTACACCTTC. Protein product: CASSPSGDNYGYTF.

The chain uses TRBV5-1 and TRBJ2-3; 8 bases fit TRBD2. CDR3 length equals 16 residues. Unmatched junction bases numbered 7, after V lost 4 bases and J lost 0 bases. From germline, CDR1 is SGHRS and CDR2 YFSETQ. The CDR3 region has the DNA TGCGCCAGCAGCCGTAGCGGGGTAACTAGCACAGATACGCAGTATTTT. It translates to CASSRSGVTSTDTQYF.

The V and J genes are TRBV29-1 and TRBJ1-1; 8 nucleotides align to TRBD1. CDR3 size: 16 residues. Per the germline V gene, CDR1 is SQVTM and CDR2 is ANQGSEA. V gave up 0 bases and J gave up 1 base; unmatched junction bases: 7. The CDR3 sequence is CSVEDQQGVTNTEAFF. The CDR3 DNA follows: TGCAGCGTTGAAGATCAACAGGGGGTGACGAACACTGAAGCTTTCTTT. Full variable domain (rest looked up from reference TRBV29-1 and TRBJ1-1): SAVISQKPSRDICQRGTSLTIQCQVDSQVTMMFWYRQQPGQSLTLIATANQGSEATYESGFVIDKFPISRPNLTFSTLTVSNMSPEDSSIYLCSVEDQQGVTNTEAFFGQGTRLTVV.

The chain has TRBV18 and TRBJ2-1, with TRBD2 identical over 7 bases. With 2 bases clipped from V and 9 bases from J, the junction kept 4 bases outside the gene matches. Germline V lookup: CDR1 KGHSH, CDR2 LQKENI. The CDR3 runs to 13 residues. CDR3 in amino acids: CASSPTGGVEQFF. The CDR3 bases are TGTGCCAGCTCACCAACGGGGGGTGTTGAGCAGTTCTTC.

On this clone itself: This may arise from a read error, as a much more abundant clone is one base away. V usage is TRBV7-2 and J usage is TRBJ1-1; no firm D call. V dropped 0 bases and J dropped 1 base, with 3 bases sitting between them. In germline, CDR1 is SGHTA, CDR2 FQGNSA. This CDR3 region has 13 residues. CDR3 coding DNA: TGTGCCAGCAGCTTAGCCGGGAACACTGAAGCTTTCTTT. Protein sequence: CASSLAGNTEAFF.